Below, one T cell receptor beta chain is given with its context. Sequencing was performed with immunoSEQ multiplex PCR; in TCRdb, only in-frame clones are kept and a portion is missing. The sample has about 76,000 clones; 93% are singletons. The data were taken from a study of T cell changes during pregnancy in multiple sclerosis. This CDR3 region has 11 residues. Germline assignment: CDR1 DFQATT and CDR2 SNEGSKA (reference sequence). V was shortened by 4 bases and J by 5 bases, with 8 bases between the two germline ends. The source material was peripheral blood, sampled in the second trimester of pregnancy. The clonotype originates from a female donor with multiple sclerosis, enrolled in a pregnancy study. The chain recombines TRBV20-1 with TRBJ2-5; D is undetermined. The chain's CDR3 is CSAIWAETQYF. The CDR3 nucleotides read TGCAGTGCTATTTGGGCGGAGACCCAGTACTTC.